One and the same sample provided the 21 T cell receptor beta chains below, sequenced in a study of cytomegalovirus exposure and HLA in healthy donors. This PCR relied on a set of 60 Vbeta primers and 13 Jbeta primers. Repertoires were generated with immunoSEQ multiplex PCR, while TCRdb's copy carries only in-frame clones and drops some. Of roughly 100,000 clones in the sample, roughly 60% were seen once. The sample consisted of PBMCs. These receptor sequences come from a human donor in good health.

This chain connects TRBV27 to TRBJ2-7; weak D call: TRBD1 (6 bases). Trimming removed 3 bases from V and 7 bases from J, with 10 bases in between. Looked up from germline, CDR1 is MNHEY and CDR2 is SMNVEV (reference sequence). The CDR3 consists of 12 residues. CDR3 protein: CASSFQGNEQYF. CDR3 nucleotide sequence: TGTGCCAGCAGTTTTCAGGGGAATGAGCAGTACTTC.

The V and J genes are TRBV15 and TRBJ2-7; 11 nucleotides align to TRBD2. The J segment lost 1 base and the V segment lost 5 bases, leaving 4 bases of the junction unmatched. The CDR3 is 15 amino acids. Germline values: CDR1 LNHNV, CDR2 YYDKDF (reference sequence). The CDR3 DNA reads as TGTGCCACCAGCTTCGGGACTAGCGGATCCTACGAGCAGTACTTC. It is translated as CATSFGTSGSYEQYF.

The chain couples TRBV5-1 to TRBJ1-2; D unresolved. The CDR3 spans 13 residues. The V end lost 1 base, the J end lost 1 base, and 5 bases lay between the germline ends. CDR1 is SGHRS, CDR2 YFSETQ, per germline. The DNA for the CDR3 is TGCGCCAGCAGCTTGACCAGTAACTATGGCTACACCTTC. Its protein is CASSLTSNYGYTF. The entire variable domain, with the rest obtained from reference TRBV5-1 and TRBJ1-2, is as follows: KAGVTQTPRYLIKTRGQQVTLSCSPISGHRSVSWYQQTPGQGLQFLFEYFSETQRNKGNFPGRFSGRQFSNSRSEMNVSTLELGDSALYLCASSLTSNYGYTFGSGTRLTVV.

The chain joins TRBV30 to TRBJ2-5, with D maybe TRBD1 (5 bases). The ends were cut back, 2 bases at V and 5 bases at J, with 12 bases in the middle. Per the germline V gene, CDR1 is GTSNPN and CDR2 is SVGIG (reference sequence). This CDR3 contains 13 residues. In DNA, the CDR3 is TGTGCCTGGAGTCCCAGGGTAGGGGAGACCCAGTACTTC. Residues: CAWSPRVGETQYF.

This clone appeared a few times. The CDR3 DNA is TGTGCCAGCAGCGTAGACAGGGGCGAGACCCAGTACTTC. This gives the protein CASSVDRGETQYF. The chain couples TRBV9 to TRBJ2-5, with TRBD1 identical over 7 bases. V was pared by 0 bases and J by 5 bases, with 1 base of the junction left unmatched. Germline V gene lookup returns CDR1 SGDLS and CDR2 YYNGEE. This CDR3 contains 13 residues. The whole variable domain, remainder taken from reference TRBV9 and TRBJ2-5, is DSGVTQTPKHLITATGQRVTLRCSPRSGDLSVYWYQQSLDQGLQFLIQYYNGEERAKGNILERFSAQQFPDLHSELNLSSLELGDSALYFCASSVDRGETQYFGPGTRLLVL.

J is TRBJ2-5 and V is TRBV11-3, with TRBD1 identical over 7 bases. From germline, CDR1 is SGHNT and CDR2 YENEEA. V lost 4 bases, J lost 1 base, and 3 bases stayed unmatched. This CDR3 contains 14 residues. This chain's CDR3 is CASSSGDSQETQYF. The CDR3 region has the DNA TGTGCCAGCAGCTCCGGGGACAGCCAAGAGACCCAGTACTTC.

The V and J genes are TRBV2 and TRBJ1-1, with a tentative D call TRBD1 (5 bases). The germline V gene encodes CDR1 SNHLY and CDR2 FYNNEI. The ends were cut back, 4 bases at V and 3 bases at J, with 24 bases in the middle. The CDR3 sequence is 18 residues long. CDR3 DNA sequence: TGTGCCAGCAGTGTGAGTGTAGTCAGCAGGGATGTTGACACTGAAGCTTTCTTT. This translates into CASSVSVVSRDVDTEAFF.

The chain is built from TRBV27 and TRBJ1-5; D is uncertain. CDR1 is MNHEY and CDR2 is SMNVEV in the germline V gene (reference sequence). The CDR3 consists of 15 residues. V lost 5 bases and J lost 3, with 14 bases in between. CDR3: CASSMMGQPNQPQHF. The CDR3, as DNA: TGTGCCAGCAGTATGATGGGCCAGCCCAATCAGCCCCAGCATTTT.

This chain connects TRBV30 to TRBJ1-1, with D hard to call. CDR1 is GTSNPN, CDR2 SVGIG, per germline (reference sequence). CDR3 size: 12 residues. Trimming pared 3 bases from V and 1 base from J, leaving 6 bases between. This CDR3 is CAWREGNTEAFF. For the CDR3, the DNA is TGTGCCTGGAGGGAGGGGAACACTGAAGCTTTCTTT.

The chain recombines TRBV29-1 with TRBJ2-5; 10 bases are a match to TRBD2. The CDR3 is made up of 13 amino acids. Trimming removed 3 bases from V and 4 bases from J; junction bases left unmatched: 2. Germline V gene sequence: CDR1 SQVTM, CDR2 ANQGSEA. This CDR3 reads CSVDASGRETQYF. CDR3 bases: TGCAGCGTTGATGCTAGCGGGAGAGAGACCCAGTACTTC.

The chain links TRBV27 to TRBJ1-4, with a tentative D call TRBD1 (6 bases). The CDR3 length is 14 residues. V was pared by 6 bases and J by 4 bases, with 12 bases between. Germline CDR1 reads MNHEY; CDR2 reads SMNVEV (reference sequence). CDR3 coding DNA: TGTGCCAGCAGGCGGACAGAGTATAATGAAAAACTGTTTTTT. This translates into CASRRTEYNEKLFF.

The chain employs TRBV28 and TRBJ2-5; no firm D call. V dropped 1 base and J dropped 2 bases, with 5 bases sitting between them. Germline-derived CDR1 and CDR2 are MDHEN and SYDVKM. CDR3 size: 13 residues. CDR3 nucleotide sequence: TGTGCCAGCAGTTTATTAAAACAAGAGACCCAGTACTTC. This encodes CASSLLKQETQYF.

There are a few counts of this clone. V usage is TRBV19 and J usage is TRBJ2-3; 13 bases align to TRBD2. The CDR3 has 15 residues. Germline assignment: CDR1 LNHDA and CDR2 SQIVND (reference sequence). The junction had 6 bases not matched to a gene; V was cut back by 5 bases and J by 7 bases. The CDR3 loop is CASSPRTSGRNTQYF. Here the CDR3 DNA reads TGTGCCAGTAGTCCCAGGACTAGCGGGAGAAATACGCAGTATTTT.

The rearrangement joins TRBV4-1 to TRBJ2-7, with D perhaps matching TRBD2 (6 bases). The CDR3 consists of 13 residues. With 1 base removed from V and 3 bases from J, the gap between germline ends came to 7 bases. The germline V gene encodes CDR1 MGHRA and CDR2 YSYEKL. DNA for the CDR3: TGCGCCAGCAGCCAAGTCGGGAGCTACGAGCAGTACTTC. Translating gives CASSQVGSYEQYF.

The gene calls are TRBV6-4 and TRBJ2-3; possibly TRBD1 for D (5 bases). Trimming left V 5 bases short and J 3 bases short, with 15 bases between. There are 15 residues in the CDR3. In germline, CDR1 is MRHNA, CDR2 SNTAGT. The CDR3 here is CASSPQGSPTDTQYF. CDR3 DNA sequence: TGTGCCAGCAGTCCTCAGGGATCCCCGACAGATACGCAGTATTTT.

This clone was seen just once. The chain couples TRBV30 to TRBJ2-7; 8 bases align to TRBD2. Germline loops: CDR1 GTSNPN, CDR2 SVGIG (reference sequence). This CDR3 comprises 13 residues. Unmatched junction bases numbered 7, after V lost 5 bases and J lost 4 bases. CDR3 in amino acids: CAWDSGISYEQYF. CDR3 nucleotide sequence: TGTGCCTGGGATAGCGGGATAAGTTACGAGCAGTACTTC.

The chain combines TRBV5-1 with TRBJ2-1; 11 bases agree with TRBD2. CDR1 and CDR2 from the germline V gene are SGHRS and YFSETQ. The CDR3 is 15 residues long. The V segment lost 3 bases and the J segment 9 bases; nucleotides outside the gene matches: 8. DNA of the CDR3: TGCGCCAGCAGCTCGGGACTAGCGGAGAGGAGTGAGCAGTTCTTC. This encodes CASSSGLAERSEQFF.

The chain has TRBV21-1 and TRBJ1-2. TRBV21-1 is a pseudogene segment. This CDR3 spans 18 amino acids. The CDR3 coding sequence is TGTGCCAGCAGCAAAGAGTCCACTGGGCACGGAGGCATTTATGGCTACACCTTC. It encodes CASSKESTGHGGIYGYTF.

The chain is built from TRBV27 and TRBJ2-3, with 10 positions matching TRBD2. The trim removed 6 bases at V and 0 bases at J, leaving 12 bases unmatched. The length of the CDR3 is 18 residues. Germline V CDR1 and CDR2: MNHEY, SMNVEV (reference sequence). Here the CDR3 reads CASSRTSGSTTSTDTQYF. CDR3 nucleotides: TGTGCCAGCAGCAGGACTAGCGGAAGTACTACTAGCACAGATACGCAGTATTTT.

The rearrangement links TRBV20-1 to TRBJ2-5, with D possibly matching TRBD2 (5 bases). The CDR3 covers 11 residues. Germline-derived CDR1 and CDR2 are DFQATT and SNEGSKA (reference sequence). Trimming took off 6 bases at V and 2 bases at J, with 7 bases between the two ends. CDR3 DNA: TGCAGTGCAACGGGACAAGAGACCCAGTACTTC. Translated: CSATGQETQYF.

This chain links TRBV7-2 with TRBJ2-1; no reliable D call. Trimming stripped 2 bases from V and 6 bases from J, with 11 bases between. The CDR3 covers 14 residues. The germline V gene encodes CDR1 SGHTA and CDR2 FQGNSA. The CDR3 here is CASSLMWSGNEQFF. CDR3 coding DNA: TGTGCCAGCAGCTTAATGTGGAGTGGCAATGAGCAGTTCTTC.